The T cell receptor beta chain described here comes from a study of cytomegalovirus exposure and HLA in healthy donors. Study-level points and caveats: Sequencing had likely introduced a cluster of highly shared sequence variants as an artifact. DRB1 showed the most TCR associations and HLA-C the fewest in a later analysis, as rates varied by HLA locus. At a 0.05 false discovery rate, a later analysis found roughly 17,000 TCR beta sequences to be associated with HLA alleles. Some public TCRs appeared in many individuals, while most sequences were rare.

PCR involved 60 Vbeta and 13 Jbeta primers. Only in-frame clones appear in the TCRdb table, and some are missing; sequencing was by immunoSEQ multiplex PCR. The data hold 81,000 or so clones, with under 80% observed a single time. The V end was cut by 5 bases, the J end by 2 bases, with 20 bases between. From germline, CDR1 is SGHTA and CDR2 FQGNSA. This CDR3 is built from 17 residues. Note on this clone: The antigen is undetermined.

The sequencing input was PBMCs. The source of this sequence is a man aged 60-69 years in good health and CMV-seronegative. The J gene is TRBJ2-3, the V gene TRBV7-2, with D possibly matching TRBD1 (5 bases). In DNA, the CDR3 is TGTGCCAGCAGCCCCGCGGTTAGACAGAGGTTCACAGATACGCAGTATTTT. The encoded protein is CASSPAVRQRFTDTQYF.